This TCR beta chain was sequenced during a study of cytomegalovirus exposure and HLA in healthy donors. The study, taken as a whole, reports: Presence/absence analyses assumed roughly uniform sequencing depth across donors, which may not hold. The investigators catalogued under 200 TCR beta chains as cytomegalovirus-associated.

A multiplex PCR was run with 60 Vbeta primers and 13 Jbeta primers. Produced via immunoSEQ multiplex PCR; TCRdb's table is partial and in-frame only. The table includes 150,000 to 200,000 clones, over 65% detected once. CDR1 and CDR2 (germline): SGHRS, YFSETQ. Trimming took off 0 bases at V and 5 bases at J, with 12 bases between the two ends. The CDR3 extends over 14 amino acids. Of note for this clone: What it binds is not known.

The donors comprised healthy bone marrow donors. This receptor was identified in a man aged 35 to 55 in good health and CMV-seropositive. The sample taken for sequencing was PBMCs. The rearrangement links TRBV5-1 to TRBJ2-7, with a tentative D call TRBD2 (7 bases). The CDR3 DNA sequence: TGCGCCAGCAGCTTGGTAGGGGGGGTCGACGAGCAGTACTTC. Translating it yields CASSLVGGVDEQYF.